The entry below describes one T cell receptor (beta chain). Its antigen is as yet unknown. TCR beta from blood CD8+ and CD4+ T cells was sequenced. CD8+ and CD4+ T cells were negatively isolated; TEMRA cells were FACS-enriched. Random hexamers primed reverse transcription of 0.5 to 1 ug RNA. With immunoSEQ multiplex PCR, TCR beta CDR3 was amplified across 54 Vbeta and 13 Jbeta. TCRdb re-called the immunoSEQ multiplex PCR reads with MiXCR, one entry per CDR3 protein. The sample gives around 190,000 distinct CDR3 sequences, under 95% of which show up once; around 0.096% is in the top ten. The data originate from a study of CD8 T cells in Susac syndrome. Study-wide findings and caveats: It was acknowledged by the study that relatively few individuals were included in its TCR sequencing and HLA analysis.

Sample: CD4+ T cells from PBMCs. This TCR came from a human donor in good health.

CDR3 in DNA: TGTGCCAGCAGTTTATCATTCCCATCTGGGGCCAACGTCCTGACTTTC. Protein sequence: CASSLSFPSGANVLTF. V gene TRBV27 combines with J gene TRBJ2-6; D gene ambiguous. Germline V CDR1 and CDR2: MNHEY, SMNVEV (reference sequence). The V end was cut by 0 bases, the J end by 1 base, with 7 bases between. This CDR3 is 16 amino acids long. Full variable domain (rest looked up from reference TRBV27 and TRBJ2-6): EAQVTQNPRYLITVTGKKLTVTCSQNMNHEYMSWYRQDPGLGLRQIYYSMNVEVTDKGDVPEGYKVSRKEKRNFPLILESPSPNQTSLYFCASSLSFPSGANVLTFGAGSRLTVL.